The 23 T cell receptor beta chains reported below all come from one sample, sequenced in a study of blood T cells in healthy people across ages (dated by TCRdb to 2013 to 2016). The method was 5' RACE. TCRdb records Illumina HiSeq 2500 as the sequencer. A second roughly 7 to 11 cycle PCR used a sample-barcoded 5' primer and a J-beta primer mix. TCRdb cleaned the public reads at Q25 with fastp, built clones with MiXCR and kept in-frame beta chains. Records with the same CDR3 protein are collapsed into one entry carrying the most frequent genes and DNA. For this sample there are roughly 1.6 million distinct CDR3 sequences; almost 35% appear just once. The ten largest make up about 10% of the sample. The specimen sequenced was blood. The source is a woman between 25 and 40 years old in good health.

The table lists this clonotype with a count of one. A much larger clone lies a single base off, so this may be a read error. This sequence joins TRBV12-3 or TRBV12-4 and TRBJ2-3; D is undetermined. This CDR3 is 16 amino acids long. Trimming took off 6 bases at V and 2 bases at J, with 18 bases between the two ends. The CDR3 DNA sequence: TGTGCCAGCAGCCCCGACCTCCTTAGGGCCACAGATACGCAGTATTTT. This encodes CASSPDLLRATDTQYF.

The rearrangement joins TRBV10-1 to TRBJ2-1, with a weak D call TRBD2 (6 bases). CDR3 length: 15 amino acids. Trimming removed 6 bases from V and 3 bases from J, with 15 bases in between. Germline V gives CDR1 WNHNN, CDR2 SYGVQD (reference sequence). CDR3 loop: CASRLTRKFYNEQFF. DNA of the CDR3: TGCGCCAGCAGACTGACTAGAAAATTCTACAATGAGCAGTTCTTC.

This sequence joins TRBV7-9 and TRBJ1-1; no reliable D call. Germline V lookup: CDR1 SEHNR, CDR2 FQNEAQ (reference sequence). CDR3 length equals 12 residues. Trimming cost V 4 bases and J 3 bases, with 6 bases left between them. The CDR3 is CASSWPHTEAFF. Here the CDR3 DNA reads TGTGCCAGCAGCTGGCCCCACACTGAAGCTTTCTTT.

This clonotype has only a few counts. The rearrangement links TRBV4-1 to TRBJ2-5; weak D call: TRBD2 (6 bases). Germline CDR1 and CDR2: MGHRA and YSYEKL. The CDR3 covers 15 residues. The ends were cut back, 3 bases at V and 3 bases at J, with 14 bases in the middle. DNA of the CDR3: TGCGCCAGCAGCCAGCCTTTGGCTAGCGAAGAGACCCAGTACTTC. Translating gives CASSQPLASEETQYF.

The sample holds a few counts of this clonotype. The chain combines TRBV9 with TRBJ2-3; D remains ambiguous. The CDR3 has 11 amino acids. With 2 bases removed from V and 8 bases from J, the gap between germline ends came to 6 bases. CDR1 SGDLS and CDR2 YYNGEE come from the germline V gene. CDR3 coding DNA: TGTGCCAGCAGCGTCTCGGGTACGCAGTATTTT. Translated, it gives CASSVSGTQYF. The variable domain in full, with the rest retrieved from reference TRBV9 and TRBJ2-3, is DSGVTQTPKHLITATGQRVTLRCSPRSGDLSVYWYQQSLDQGLQFLIQYYNGEERAKGNILERFSAQQFPDLHSELNLSSLELGDSALYFCASSVSGTQYFGPGTRLTVL.

V usage is TRBV5-4 and J usage is TRBJ1-2; 7 bases are a match to TRBD1. In germline, CDR1 is SGHNT, CDR2 YYREEE (reference sequence). The V gene end was trimmed by 0 bases and the J gene end by 6 bases; junction bases not matched to a gene: 5. The CDR3 is made up of 14 amino acids. The CDR3 here is CASSLDARGNGYTF. CDR3 DNA: TGTGCCAGCAGCTTGGACGCCAGGGGGAATGGCTACACCTTC. Combining the CDR3 with reference TRBV5-4 and TRBJ1-2 gives the whole variable domain ETGVTQSPTHLIKTRGQQVTLRCSSQSGHNTVSWYQQALGQGPQFIFQYYREEENGRGNFPPRFSGLQFPNYSSELNVNALELDDSALYLCASSLDARGNGYTFGSGTRLTVV.

The chain links TRBV25-1 to TRBJ1-1; D gene ambiguous. The CDR3 runs 13 residues. Trimming took 2 bases from V and 6 from J, leaving 10 bases between them. The germline gives CDR1 MGHDK, CDR2 SYGVNS. In DNA form, the CDR3 reads TGTGCCAGCAGTGAACCCTCCCGGGCTGAAGCTTTCTTT. It yields the protein CASSEPSRAEAFF. Full variable domain (remainder filled in from reference TRBV25-1 and TRBJ1-1): EADIYQTPRYLVIGTGKKITLECSQTMGHDKMYWYQQDPGMELHLIHYSYGVNSTEKGDLSSESTVSRIRTEHFPLTLESARPSHTSQYLCASSEPSRAEAFFGQGTRLTVV.

V usage is TRBV4-2 and J usage is TRBJ2-3, with D perhaps matching TRBD2 (6 bases). The CDR3 loop spans 16 amino acids. Trimming took off 0 bases at V and 2 bases at J, with 12 bases between the two ends. From germline, CDR1 is LGHNA and CDR2 YNFKEQ. The CDR3 coding sequence is TGTGCCAGCAGCCAAGAGGACGGACTACACACAGATACGCAGTATTTT. It encodes CASSQEDGLHTDTQYF.

This clonotype showed up just a few times. The chain couples TRBV29-1 to TRBJ1-1; 8 bases map to TRBD1. The V and J ends lost 7 bases and 0 bases, in that order; junction bases with no gene match: 4. This CDR3 is 13 amino acids long. Germline-derived CDR1 and CDR2 are SQVTM and ANQGSEA. The DNA of the CDR3 is TGCAGCGGGGTGACAGGGGTGAACACTGAAGCTTTCTTT. Translated: CSGVTGVNTEAFF.

This clonotype has more than one count but fewer than ten. The chain recombines TRBV20-1 with TRBJ2-5; D possibly matches TRBD1 or TRBD2 (5 bases each). Near its end, the DNA agrees better with TRBJ2-7, so the J call may be wrong. CDR1 is DFQATT, CDR2 SNEGSKA, per germline (reference sequence). This CDR3 contains 15 residues. The CDR3 loop is CSARDLVGPNYEQYF. CDR3 nucleotide sequence: TGCAGTGCTAGAGATCTTGTGGGACCAAACTACGAGCAGTACTTC.

In this sample, this clonotype turned up a few times. The V and J genes are TRBV9 and TRBJ2-5; either TRBD1 or TRBD2 may supply D (6 bases each). Trimming took off 3 bases at V and 5 bases at J, with 29 bases between the two ends. The V gene's germline CDR1 is SGDLS and CDR2 YYNGEE. This CDR3 region has 19 residues. The CDR3 sequence is CASSAGVLGGGGLVETQYF. DNA of the CDR3: TGTGCCAGCAGCGCGGGAGTACTAGGTGGAGGGGGGCTTGTTGAGACCCAGTACTTC.

Details on this clonotype: One end of the junction varies from germline; a read error may be responsible. V usage is TRBV27 and J usage is TRBJ1-2; D gene ambiguous. Germline CDR1 and CDR2: MNHEY and SMNVEV (reference sequence). This CDR3 comprises 13 residues. Here the CDR3 DNA reads TGTGCCAGCAGTTTTGGCTCTTCCTATAGCTACACCTTC. Protein product: CASSFGSSYSYTF.

V usage is TRBV27 and J usage is TRBJ2-3; D may be TRBD1 or TRBD2 (7 bases each). This CDR3 is 20 amino acids long. Germline CDR1 and CDR2: MNHEY and SMNVEV (reference sequence). V was shortened by 3 bases and J by 4 bases, with 29 bases between the two germline ends. The DNA for the CDR3 is TGTGCCAGCAGTTTTCGTGAGGGAGGGCCAGGGGGTCAGGTGCCAGATACGCAGTATTTT. Protein product: CASSFREGGPGGQVPDTQYF.

The chain is built from TRBV20-1 and TRBJ2-5; the match to TRBD2 covers 7 bases. This CDR3 spans 15 amino acids. J lost 3 bases, V lost 0 bases, and 7 bases had no gene match. Germline V CDR1 and CDR2: DFQATT, SNEGSKA (reference sequence). CDR3 sequence: CSARDRGGLEETQYF. The CDR3 DNA is TGCAGTGCTAGAGATCGGGGTGGACTAGAAGAGACCCAGTACTTC.

This clonotype was recorded a few times. The chain employs TRBV6-1 and TRBJ2-7; maybe TRBD2 (5 bases). The CDR3 has 11 amino acids. The ends were cut back, 8 bases at V and 6 bases at J, with 11 bases in the middle. In germline, CDR1 is MNHNS, CDR2 SASEGT. As DNA, the CDR3 is TGTGCCAGCGACACCGCGGGCGAGCAGTACTTC. Residues: CASDTAGEQYF.

This clonotype was seen a handful of times. The chain has TRBV20-1 and TRBJ2-3; the match to TRBD2 covers 8 bases. Germline CDR1 and CDR2: DFQATT and SNEGSKA (reference sequence). The CDR3 is 14 amino acids. J was trimmed by 2 bases and V by 6 bases; bases with no gene match: 7. In DNA form, the CDR3 reads TGCAGTGCGCCACTAGCGGCCTACACAGATACGCAGTATTTT. It codes for CSAPLAAYTDTQYF.

The V gene is TRBV7-6, the J gene TRBJ1-1, with D possibly matching TRBD1 (5 bases). From germline, CDR1 is SGHVS and CDR2 FNYEAQ. The CDR3 loop spans 16 amino acids. The V and J ends lost 1 base and 5 bases respectively, with 17 bases between them. CDR3 loop: CASSLDGGIGLTEAFF. In DNA, the CDR3 is TGTGCCAGCAGCTTAGACGGGGGTATTGGTCTAACTGAAGCTTTCTTT. The full variable domain, with the rest looked up from reference TRBV7-6 and TRBJ1-1, is GAGVSQSPRYKVTKRGQDVALRCDPISGHVSLYWYRQALGQGPEFLTYFNYEAQQDKSGLPNDRFSAERPEGSISTLTIQRTEQRDSAMYRCASSLDGGIGLTEAFFGQGTRLTVV.

This rearrangement joins TRBV20-1 to TRBJ2-4; D unresolved. The J call may not be correct, given that the DNA end is closer to TRBJ2-7. CDR3 length: 13 residues. The germline V gene encodes CDR1 DFQATT and CDR2 SNEGSKA (reference sequence). CDR3 region: CSARDPGSHEQYF. CDR3 nucleotides: TGCAGTGCTAGAGATCCGGGTTCCCACGAGCAGTACTTC.

The sample holds many counts of this clonotype. This chain links TRBV27 with TRBJ1-2; D not certain. The V gene's germline CDR1 is MNHEY and CDR2 SMNVEV (reference sequence). The CDR3 is 14 amino acids. V lost 0 bases and J 5 bases, leaving 10 bases between the germline ends. The CDR3 nucleotides read TGTGCCAGCAGTTTATCACGCGGCCTATATGGCTACACCTTC. Its protein is CASSLSRGLYGYTF.

A few counts support this clonotype. CDR3 in DNA: TGTGCCAGCAGCTTAGGAGGTGGTCGTACCTATGGCTACACCTTC. Protein product: CASSLGGGRTYGYTF. The rearrangement joins TRBV7-9 to TRBJ1-2, with unresolved D. From germline, CDR1 is SEHNR and CDR2 FQNEAQ (reference sequence). The CDR3 consists of 15 residues. The V end was cut by 1 base, the J end by 4 bases, with 13 bases between.

There are a few counts of this clonotype. The chain is built from TRBV20-1 and TRBJ2-1; 8 bases match TRBD1. The length of the CDR3 is 14 residues. V shed 6 bases, J shed 4 bases, and the junction held 8 bases outside the gene matches. In germline, CDR1 is DFQATT, CDR2 SNEGSKA (reference sequence). The CDR3 DNA reads as TGCAGTGCCCGGGACAGGCGACAGTACAATGAGCAGTTCTTC. Translating it yields CSARDRRQYNEQFF.

V and J are TRBV6-6 and TRBJ1-5, with D possibly matching TRBD1 (5 bases). The V and J ends lost 2 bases and 0 bases respectively, with 8 bases between them. Germline loops: CDR1 MNHNY, CDR2 SVGAGI (reference sequence). There are 15 residues in the CDR3. The CDR3 sequence: CASSYDRRSNQPQHF. As DNA, the CDR3 is TGTGCCAGCAGTTACGACAGACGTAGCAATCAGCCCCAGCATTTT.

This clonotype was seen a handful of times. This chain links TRBV4-1 with TRBJ1-2; the match to TRBD1 covers 7 bases. Unmatched junction bases numbered 9, after V lost 4 bases and J lost 4 bases. The CDR3 consists of 15 residues. Germline V lookup: CDR1 MGHRA, CDR2 YSYEKL. The DNA for the CDR3 is TGCGCCAGCAGCCCAGAAACAGGGGTCCGCTATGGCTACACCTTC. Its protein product is CASSPETGVRYGYTF.